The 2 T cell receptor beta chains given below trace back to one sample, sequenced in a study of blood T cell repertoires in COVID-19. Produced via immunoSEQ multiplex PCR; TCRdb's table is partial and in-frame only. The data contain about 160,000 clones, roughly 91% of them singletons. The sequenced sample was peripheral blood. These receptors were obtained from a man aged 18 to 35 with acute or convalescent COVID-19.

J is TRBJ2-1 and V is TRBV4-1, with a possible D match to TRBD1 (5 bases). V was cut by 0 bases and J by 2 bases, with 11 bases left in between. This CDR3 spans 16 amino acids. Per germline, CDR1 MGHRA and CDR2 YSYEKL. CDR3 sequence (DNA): TGCGCCAGCAGCCAAGACGCGACAGAGACCTACAATGAGCAGTTCTTC. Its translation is CASSQDATETYNEQFF.

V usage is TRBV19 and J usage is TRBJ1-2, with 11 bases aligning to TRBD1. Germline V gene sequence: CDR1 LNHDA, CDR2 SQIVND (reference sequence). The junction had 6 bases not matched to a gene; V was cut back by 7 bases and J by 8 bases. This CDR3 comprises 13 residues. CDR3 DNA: TGTGCCAGTATGGACAGGGGGCTCAAAGGCTACACCTTC. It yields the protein CASMDRGLKGYTF.